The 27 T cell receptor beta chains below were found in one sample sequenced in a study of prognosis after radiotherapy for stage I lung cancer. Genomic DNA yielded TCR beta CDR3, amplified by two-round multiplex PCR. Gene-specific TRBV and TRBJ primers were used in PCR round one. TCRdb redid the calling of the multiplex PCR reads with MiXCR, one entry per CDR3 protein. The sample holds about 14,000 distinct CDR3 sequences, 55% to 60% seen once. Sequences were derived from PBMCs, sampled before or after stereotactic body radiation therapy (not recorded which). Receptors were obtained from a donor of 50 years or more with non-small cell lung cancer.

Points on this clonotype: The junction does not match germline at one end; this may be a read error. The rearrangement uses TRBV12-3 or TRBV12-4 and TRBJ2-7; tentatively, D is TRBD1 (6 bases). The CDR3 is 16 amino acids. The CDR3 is CASSLGTLGGYHEQYF. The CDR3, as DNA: TGCGCCAGCAGTTTAGGGACCTTAGGGGGTTACCACGAGCAGTACTTC.

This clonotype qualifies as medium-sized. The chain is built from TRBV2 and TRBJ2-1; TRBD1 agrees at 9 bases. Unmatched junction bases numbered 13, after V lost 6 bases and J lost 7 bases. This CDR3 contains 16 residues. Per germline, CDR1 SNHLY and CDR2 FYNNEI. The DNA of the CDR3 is TGTGCCAGCAGCGGGGGGAGAGGACAGGGGAGGAATGAGCAGTTCTTC. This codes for CASSGGRGQGRNEQFF.

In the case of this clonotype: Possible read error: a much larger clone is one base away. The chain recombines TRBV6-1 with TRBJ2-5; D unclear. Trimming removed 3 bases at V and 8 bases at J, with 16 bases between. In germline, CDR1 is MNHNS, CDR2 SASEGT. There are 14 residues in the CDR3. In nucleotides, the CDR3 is TGTGCCAGCAGTGATCGTCTAGGGTTAGATACCCAGTACTTC. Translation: CASSDRLGLDTQYF.

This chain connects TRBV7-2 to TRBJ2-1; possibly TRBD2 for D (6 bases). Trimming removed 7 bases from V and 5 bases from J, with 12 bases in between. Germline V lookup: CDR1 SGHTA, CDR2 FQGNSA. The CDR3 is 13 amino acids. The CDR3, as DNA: TGTGCCAGCAAGGAGGGGCCCCACAATGAGCAGTTCTTC. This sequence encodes CASKEGPHNEQFF.

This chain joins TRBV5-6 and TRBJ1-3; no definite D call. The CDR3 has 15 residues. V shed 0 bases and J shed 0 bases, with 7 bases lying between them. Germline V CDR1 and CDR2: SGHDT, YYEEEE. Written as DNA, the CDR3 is TGTGCCAGCAGCTTGGCCCAGATCTCTGGAAACACCATATATTTT. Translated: CASSLAQISGNTIYF.

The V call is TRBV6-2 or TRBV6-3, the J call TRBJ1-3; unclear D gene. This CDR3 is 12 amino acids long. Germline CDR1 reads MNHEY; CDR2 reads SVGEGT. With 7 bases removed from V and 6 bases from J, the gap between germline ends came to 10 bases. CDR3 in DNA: TGTGCCAGCATCCCCAGAGTAAACACCATATATTTT. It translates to CASIPRVNTIYF.

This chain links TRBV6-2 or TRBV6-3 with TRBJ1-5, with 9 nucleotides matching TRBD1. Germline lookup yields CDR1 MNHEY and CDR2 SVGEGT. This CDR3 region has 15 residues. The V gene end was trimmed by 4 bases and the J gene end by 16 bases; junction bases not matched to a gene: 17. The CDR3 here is CASSFLHFSGTGRHF. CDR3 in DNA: TGTGCCAGCAGTTTCCTTCATTTTAGCGGGACAGGGCGTCATTTT.

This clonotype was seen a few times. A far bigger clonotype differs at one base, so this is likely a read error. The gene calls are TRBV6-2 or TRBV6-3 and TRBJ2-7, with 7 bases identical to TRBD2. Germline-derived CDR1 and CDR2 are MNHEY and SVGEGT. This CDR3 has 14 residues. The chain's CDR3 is CAGRKAGPSYEQYF. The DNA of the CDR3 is TGTGCCGGCAGGAAAGCGGGACCCTCCTACGAGCAGTACTTC.

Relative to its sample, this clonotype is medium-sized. CDR3 sequence (DNA): TGTGCCTGGACCGGGACAGACAATTCACCCCTCCACTTT. Translated, it gives CAWTGTDNSPLHF. The chain carries TRBV30 and TRBJ1-6; 7 bases fit TRBD1. Germline V gene lookup returns CDR1 GTSNPN and CDR2 SVGIG (reference sequence). CDR3 length: 13 amino acids. J was trimmed by 7 bases and V by 4 bases; bases with no gene match: 4.

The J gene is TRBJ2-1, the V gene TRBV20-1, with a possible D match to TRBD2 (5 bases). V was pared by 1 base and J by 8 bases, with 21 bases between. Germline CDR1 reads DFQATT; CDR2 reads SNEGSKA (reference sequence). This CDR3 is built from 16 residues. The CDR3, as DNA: TGCAGTGCTAGAGCTCCCAGGATGTTTGGCGGGCATGAGCAGTTCTTC. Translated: CSARAPRMFGGHEQFF.

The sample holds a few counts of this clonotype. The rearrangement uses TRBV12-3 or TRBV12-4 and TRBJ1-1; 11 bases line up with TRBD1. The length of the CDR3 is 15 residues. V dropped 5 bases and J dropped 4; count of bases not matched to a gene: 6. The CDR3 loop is CASSRPGQGGTEAFF. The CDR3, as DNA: TGTGCCAGCAGTCGGCCGGGACAGGGGGGCACTGAAGCTTTCTTT.

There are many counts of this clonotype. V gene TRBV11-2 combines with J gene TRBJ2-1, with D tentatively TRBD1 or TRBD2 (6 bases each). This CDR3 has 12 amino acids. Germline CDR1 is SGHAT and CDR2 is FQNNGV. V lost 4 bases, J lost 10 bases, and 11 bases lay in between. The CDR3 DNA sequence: TGTGCCAGCAGCTCCACGGGGGCCGAGCAGTTCTTC. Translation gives CASSSTGAEQFF.

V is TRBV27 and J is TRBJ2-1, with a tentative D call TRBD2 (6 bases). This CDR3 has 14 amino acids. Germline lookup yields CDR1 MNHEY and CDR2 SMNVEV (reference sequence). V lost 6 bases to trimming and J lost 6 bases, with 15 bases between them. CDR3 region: CASRTEGGGNEQFF. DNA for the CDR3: TGTGCCAGCAGGACAGAGGGAGGAGGCAATGAGCAGTTCTTC.

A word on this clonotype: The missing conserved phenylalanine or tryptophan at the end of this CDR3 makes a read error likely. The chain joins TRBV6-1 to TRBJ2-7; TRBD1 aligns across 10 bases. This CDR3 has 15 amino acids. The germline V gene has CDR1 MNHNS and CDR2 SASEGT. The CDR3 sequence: CGSREAGTGAYEQYL. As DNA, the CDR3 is TGTGGCAGCAGAGAGGCCGGGACAGGGGCATACGAGCAGTACTTA.

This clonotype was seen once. The CDR3 coding sequence is TGTGCCAGCAGCTCCAGCAGCGGTCTAGGCTACACCTTC. Its translation is CASSSSSGLGYTF. The chain carries TRBV11-2 and TRBJ1-2, with D uncertain. Per germline, CDR1 SGHAT and CDR2 FQNNGV. Deletions cut 4 bases from V and 8 bases from J, with 14 bases between. The CDR3 runs 13 residues.

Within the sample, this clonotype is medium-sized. This CDR3 reads CASSLTSGVNTGELFF. The CDR3 bases are TGTGCCAGCAGCCTAACTAGCGGAGTGAACACCGGGGAGCTGTTTTTT. This rearrangement joins TRBV7-9 to TRBJ2-2, with TRBD2 identical over 8 bases. CDR1 and CDR2 (germline): SEHNR, FQNEAQ (reference sequence). The CDR3 runs 16 residues. The V and J ends lost 5 bases and 1 base, in that order; junction bases with no gene match: 6.

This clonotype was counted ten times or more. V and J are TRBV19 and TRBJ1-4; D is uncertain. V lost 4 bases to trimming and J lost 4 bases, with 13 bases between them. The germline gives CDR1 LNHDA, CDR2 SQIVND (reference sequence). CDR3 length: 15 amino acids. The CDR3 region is CASSRAAAGNEKLFF. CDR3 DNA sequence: TGTGCCAGTAGTAGGGCCGCAGCGGGTAATGAAAAACTGTTTTTT.

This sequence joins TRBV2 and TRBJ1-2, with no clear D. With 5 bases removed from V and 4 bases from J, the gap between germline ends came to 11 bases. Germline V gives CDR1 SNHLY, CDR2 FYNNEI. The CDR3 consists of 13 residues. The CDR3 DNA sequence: TGTGCCAGCAGTTTGGTGGACTTCTATGGCTACACCTTC. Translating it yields CASSLVDFYGYTF.

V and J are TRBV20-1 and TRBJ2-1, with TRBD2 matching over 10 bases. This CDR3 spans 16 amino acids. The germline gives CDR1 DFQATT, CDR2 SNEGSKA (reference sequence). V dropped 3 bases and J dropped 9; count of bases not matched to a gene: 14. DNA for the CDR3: TGCAGTGCTAGCCTCCGGGGACTAGCGCGAGCTCGTGAGCAGTTCTTC. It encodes CSASLRGLARAREQFF.

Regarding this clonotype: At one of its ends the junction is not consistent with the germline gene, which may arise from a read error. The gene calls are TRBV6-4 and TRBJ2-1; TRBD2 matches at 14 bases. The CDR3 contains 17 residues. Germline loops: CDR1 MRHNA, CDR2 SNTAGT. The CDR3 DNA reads TGTGCCATCACTGACGGGACTAGCGGGAGTGAGGTCGATGAGCGGTTCTTC. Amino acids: CAITDGTSGSEVDERFF.

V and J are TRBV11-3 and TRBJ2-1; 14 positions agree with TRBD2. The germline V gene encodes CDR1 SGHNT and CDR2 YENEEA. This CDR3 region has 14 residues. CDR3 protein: CSISFTGLAGDDFF. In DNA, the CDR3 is TGTTCCATCAGCTTCACGGGACTAGCGGGAGATGATTTCTTC.

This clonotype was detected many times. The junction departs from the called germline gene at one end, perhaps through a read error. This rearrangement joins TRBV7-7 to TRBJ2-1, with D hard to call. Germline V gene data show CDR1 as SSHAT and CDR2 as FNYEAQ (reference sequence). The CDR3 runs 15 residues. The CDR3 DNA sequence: TGTGCTAGCAGCTTTGCTCTAGAGTCCCCCAATGAGCAGTTCTTC. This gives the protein CASSFALESPNEQFF.

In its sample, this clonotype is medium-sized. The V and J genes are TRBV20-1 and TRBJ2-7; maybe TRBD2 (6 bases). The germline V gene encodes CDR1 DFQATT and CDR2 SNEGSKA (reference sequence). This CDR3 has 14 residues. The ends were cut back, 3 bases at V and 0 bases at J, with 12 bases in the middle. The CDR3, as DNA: TGCAGTGCTAGGGGACGGGGGAGCTCCTACGAGCAGTACTTC. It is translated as CSARGRGSSYEQYF.

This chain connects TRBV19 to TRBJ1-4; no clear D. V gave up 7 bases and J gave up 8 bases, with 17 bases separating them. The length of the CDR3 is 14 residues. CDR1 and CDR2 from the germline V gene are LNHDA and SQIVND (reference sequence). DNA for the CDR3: TGTGCCAGTACCTTGCGGGGTTTGGTAGAAAAACTGTTTTTT. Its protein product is CASTLRGLVEKLFF.

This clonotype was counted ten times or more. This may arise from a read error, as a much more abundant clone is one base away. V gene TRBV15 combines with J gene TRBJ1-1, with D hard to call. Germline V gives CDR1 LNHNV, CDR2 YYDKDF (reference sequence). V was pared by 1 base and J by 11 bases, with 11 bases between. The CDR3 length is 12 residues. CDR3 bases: TGTGCCACCAGCAGAGGAGAGGTGTGGGCTTTCTTT. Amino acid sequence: CATSRGEVWAFF.

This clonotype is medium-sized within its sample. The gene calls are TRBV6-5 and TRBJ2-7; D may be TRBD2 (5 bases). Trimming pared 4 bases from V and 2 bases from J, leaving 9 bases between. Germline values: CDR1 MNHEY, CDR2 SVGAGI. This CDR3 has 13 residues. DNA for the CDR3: TGTGCCAGCAGTTCCAGACTAACCTACGAGCAGTACTTC. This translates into CASSSRLTYEQYF.

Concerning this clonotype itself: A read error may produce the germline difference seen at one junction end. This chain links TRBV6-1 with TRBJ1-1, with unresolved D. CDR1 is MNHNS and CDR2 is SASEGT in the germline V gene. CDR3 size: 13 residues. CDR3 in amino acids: CASGTDMNTGAFF. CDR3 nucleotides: TGTGCCAGCGGTACAGACATGAACACTGGAGCTTTCTTT.